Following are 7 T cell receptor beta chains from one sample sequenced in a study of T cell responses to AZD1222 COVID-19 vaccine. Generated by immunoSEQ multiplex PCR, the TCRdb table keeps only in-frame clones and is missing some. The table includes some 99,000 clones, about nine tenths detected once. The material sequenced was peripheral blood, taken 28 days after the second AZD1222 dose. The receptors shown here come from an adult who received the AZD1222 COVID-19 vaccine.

The CDR3 protein is CAWSVGGQGNDEQYF. In nucleotides, the CDR3 is TGTGCCTGGAGTGTCGGGGGACAGGGGAACGACGAGCAGTACTTC. The chain couples TRBV30 to TRBJ2-7; 10 nucleotides match TRBD1. The V gene's germline CDR1 is GTSNPN and CDR2 SVGIG (reference sequence). J lost 5 bases, V lost 0 bases, and 7 bases had no gene match. The CDR3 runs 15 residues.

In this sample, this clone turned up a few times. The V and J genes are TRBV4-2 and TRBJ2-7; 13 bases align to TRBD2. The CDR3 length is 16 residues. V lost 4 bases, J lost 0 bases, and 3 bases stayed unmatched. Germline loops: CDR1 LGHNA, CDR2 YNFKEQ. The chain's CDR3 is CASSPLAGGSSYEQYF. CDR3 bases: TGTGCCAGCAGCCCACTAGCGGGAGGGAGCTCCTACGAGCAGTACTTC.

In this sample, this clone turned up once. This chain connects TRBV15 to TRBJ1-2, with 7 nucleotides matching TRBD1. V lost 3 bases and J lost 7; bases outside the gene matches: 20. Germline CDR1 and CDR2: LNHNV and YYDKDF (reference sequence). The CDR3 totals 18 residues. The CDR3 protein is CATSSPQTGPVGGTGYTF. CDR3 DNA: TGTGCCACCAGCAGTCCCCAGACAGGGCCAGTCGGGGGTACTGGCTACACCTTC. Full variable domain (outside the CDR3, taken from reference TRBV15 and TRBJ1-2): DAMVIQNPRYQVTQFGKPVTLSCSQTLNHNVMYWYQQKSSQAPKLLFHYYDKDFNNEADTPDNFQSRRPNTSFCFLDIRSPGLGDTAMYLCATSSPQTGPVGGTGYTFGSGTRLTVV.

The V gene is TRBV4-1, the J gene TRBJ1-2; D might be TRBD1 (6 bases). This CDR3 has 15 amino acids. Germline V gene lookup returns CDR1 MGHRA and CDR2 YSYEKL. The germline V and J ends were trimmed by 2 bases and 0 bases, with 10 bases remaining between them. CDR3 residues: CASSQSQGTNYGYTF. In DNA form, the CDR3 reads TGCGCCAGCAGCCAATCACAGGGTACTAACTATGGCTACACCTTC.

CDR3 region: CASSPGTRGYEQYF. The CDR3 DNA sequence: TGCGCCAGCAGCCCTGGGACTAGGGGGTACGAGCAGTACTTC. This chain uses TRBV4-1 with TRBJ2-7; 8 bases are shared with TRBD2. This CDR3 has 14 amino acids. Germline V gene sequence: CDR1 MGHRA, CDR2 YSYEKL. V shed 4 bases, J shed 4 bases, and the junction held 6 bases outside the gene matches.

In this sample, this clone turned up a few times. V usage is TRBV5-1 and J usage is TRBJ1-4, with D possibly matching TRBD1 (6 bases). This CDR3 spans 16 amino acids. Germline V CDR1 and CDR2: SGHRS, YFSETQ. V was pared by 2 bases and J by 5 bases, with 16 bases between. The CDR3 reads CASSLGPQGPNEKLFF. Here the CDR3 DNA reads TGCGCCAGCAGCTTAGGTCCACAGGGCCCAAATGAAAAACTGTTTTTT. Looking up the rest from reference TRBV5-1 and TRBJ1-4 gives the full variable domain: KAGVTQTPRYLIKTRGQQVTLSCSPISGHRSVSWYQQTPGQGLQFLFEYFSETQRNKGNFPGRFSGRQFSNSRSEMNVSTLELGDSALYLCASSLGPQGPNEKLFFGSGTQLSVL.

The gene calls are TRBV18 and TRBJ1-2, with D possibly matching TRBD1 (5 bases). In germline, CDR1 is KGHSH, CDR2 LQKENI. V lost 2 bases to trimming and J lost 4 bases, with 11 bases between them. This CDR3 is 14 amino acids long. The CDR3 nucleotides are TGTGCCAGCTCACCAAAGGAGGGGACCTATGGCTACACCTTC. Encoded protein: CASSPKEGTYGYTF.